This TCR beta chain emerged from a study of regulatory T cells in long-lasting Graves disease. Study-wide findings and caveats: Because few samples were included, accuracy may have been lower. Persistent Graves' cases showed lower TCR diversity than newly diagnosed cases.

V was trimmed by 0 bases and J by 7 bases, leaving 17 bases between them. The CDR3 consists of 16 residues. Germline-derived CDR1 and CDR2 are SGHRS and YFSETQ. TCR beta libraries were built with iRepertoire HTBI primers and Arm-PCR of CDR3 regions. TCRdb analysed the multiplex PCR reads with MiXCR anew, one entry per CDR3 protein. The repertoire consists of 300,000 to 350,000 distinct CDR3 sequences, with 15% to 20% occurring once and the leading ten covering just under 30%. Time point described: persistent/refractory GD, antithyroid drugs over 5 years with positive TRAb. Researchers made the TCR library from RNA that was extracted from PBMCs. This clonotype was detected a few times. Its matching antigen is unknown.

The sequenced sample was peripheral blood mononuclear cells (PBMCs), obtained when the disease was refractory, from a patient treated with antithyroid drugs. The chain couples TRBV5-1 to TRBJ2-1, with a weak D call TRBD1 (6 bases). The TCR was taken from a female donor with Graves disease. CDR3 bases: TGCGCCAGCAGCTTGGTGTATAGGGGGAGTAGGAATGAGCAGTTCTTC. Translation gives CASSLVYRGSRNEQFF.